The following is a TCR beta chain sequence with its context. The limits of the CDR3 on the DNA are not certain, so only TCRdb's listed CDR3 is given. Measured with immunoSEQ multiplex PCR; TCRdb has only the in-frame clones, and not every one. The sample yields about 50,000 clones, roughly 85% seen once. The sample comes from a study of PD-L1 blockade in urothelial cancer. In the study overall: From 0 to 3 prior chemotherapy regimens had been given to the patients. At 3 weeks (second dose) and 6 weeks after starting treatment, blood was analyzed.

Described time point: pretreatment peripheral blood. The germline CDR1 and CDR2 sequences are MNHEY and SMNVEV (reference sequence). The CDR3 totals 14 residues, both ends included. Source: PBMCs, taken around atezolizumab (anti-PD-L1) treatment. This chain connects TRBV27 to TRBJ2-1; the D segment call TRBD2 is taken from the table without a DNA check. This TCR was sampled from a woman between 55 and 75 years old with urothelial cancer. CDR3 loop: CASSSSGSYNEQFF.